This TCR beta chain emerged from a study of OX40 agonist ivuxolimab in advanced cancers. The study in broad terms: Ivuxolimab was a fully human IgG2 agonistic monoclonal antibody targeting the costimulatory receptor OX40 (CD134). Intravenous ivuxolimab was administered to patients every 2 weeks at six dose levels: 0.01, 0.1, 0.3, 1.5, 3 and 10 mg/kg. Of the 50 to 55 dose-escalation patients, hepatocellular carcinoma was present in 19, melanoma in around 15, renal cell carcinoma in 9 and head and neck cancer in 9. The dose-escalation cohort was 80% to 90% male with a mean age of about 60 years, ranging from roughly 23 to 85. Patients were allowed to have had prior anti-PD-1, anti-PD-L1 or anti-CTLA-4 therapy, and 40% of the dose-escalation patients had been treated with checkpoint inhibitors. Partial responses occurred in three dose-escalation patients: two with cutaneous melanoma and one with hepatocellular carcinoma. Peripheral TCRbeta sequencing was intended to test whether TCR sequence diversity was altered and clonal T-cell expansion was caused by ivuxolimab. The monotherapy dose-escalation portion (N = 52 patients) of the phase I ivuxolimab trial is reported in the paper. General conclusions and limits of the study: At doses from 0.1 to 3.0 mg/kg, clonal expansion was seen in both CD4+ and CD8+ blood T cells between baseline and week 6. Antigen specificity was not determined for the clonally expanded peripheral T cells. After ivuxolimab, CD8+ T cells had more expanded clones than CD4+ T cells on average. In the 0.1-3.0 mg/kg groups, partial responders were among the patients with the lowest normalized peripheral clonal expansion, particularly in CD8+ T cells. Low levels of normalized T-cell clonal expansion were also seen in some patients who did not respond.

Germline trimming: 1 base from V, 2 bases from J; junction bases outside gene matches: 5. From the cysteine up to the phenylalanine, the CDR3 has a length of 17 residues. Only the CDR3 DNA stays, 51 bases, in frame from base 1. CDR1 and CDR2 are read off the germline V gene as SGHTA and FQGTGA. Concerning this clone: Its recognized antigen is unknown. No base quality values were provided; no much bigger clone lies one nucleotide off.

The trial excluded patients who had a history of autoimmune disease or were on systemic immunosuppression. Peripheral blood for TCR sequencing was drawn from every dose cohort at baseline, at cycle 4 day 1 and at cycle 7 day 1. Samples came from an open-label, multicenter, first-in-human phase I dose-escalation trial of ivuxolimab. Adults with locally advanced or metastatic melanoma, renal cell carcinoma, hepatocellular carcinoma or head and neck squamous cell carcinoma were enrolled in the trial. CD4+ and CD8+ T cells were sorted separately from peripheral blood before TCR sequencing. Genomic DNA was extracted from sorted cells for sequencing of the TCRbeta CDR3 region. The immunoSEQ Assay was used to sequence the TCRbeta CDR3 regions. Imported from immuneACCESS, the table was reduced by TCRdb to in-frame sequences with V and J called. These copies leave out some clones; in studies compared against another copy, an unresolved V gene accounts for under half, and the cause of the remainder is not known. The sample table shows 95,000 to 100,000 clones, and about 79% are seen once. The leading ten clones occupy more than 1.1% of the sample.

The chain couples TRBV7-3 to TRBJ2-1; TRBD2 lines up with 10 middle nucleotides. Sequenced here: CD4+ or CD8+ T cells sorted from blood, sampled in a trial of the OX40 agonist ivuxolimab. The clonotype originates from an adult with an advanced solid tumor such as melanoma, head and neck, liver or kidney cancer. The CDR3 in this case is CASSLSSGGAPYNEQFF. The DNA sequence follows: TGTGCCAGCAGCTTAAGCAGCGGGGGGGCCCCCTACAATGAGCAGTTCTTC.